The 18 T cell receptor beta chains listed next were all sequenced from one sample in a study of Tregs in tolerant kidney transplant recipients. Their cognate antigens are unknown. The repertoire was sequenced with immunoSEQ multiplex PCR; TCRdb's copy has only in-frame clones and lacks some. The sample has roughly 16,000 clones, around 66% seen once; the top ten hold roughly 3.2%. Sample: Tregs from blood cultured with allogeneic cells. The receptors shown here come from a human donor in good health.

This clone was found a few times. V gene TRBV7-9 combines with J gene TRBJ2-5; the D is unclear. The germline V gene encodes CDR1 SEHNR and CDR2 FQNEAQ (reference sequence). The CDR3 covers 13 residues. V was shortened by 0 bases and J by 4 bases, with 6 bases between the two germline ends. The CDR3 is CASSLAVLETQYF. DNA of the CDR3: TGTGCCAGCAGCTTAGCAGTGTTAGAGACCCAGTACTTC.

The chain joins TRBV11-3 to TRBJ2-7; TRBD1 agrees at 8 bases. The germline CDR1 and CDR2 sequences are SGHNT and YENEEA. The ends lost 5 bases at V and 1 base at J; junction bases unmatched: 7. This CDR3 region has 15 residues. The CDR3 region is CASSDTQGVSYEQYF. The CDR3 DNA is TGTGCCAGCAGCGATACACAGGGGGTATCCTACGAGCAGTACTTC.

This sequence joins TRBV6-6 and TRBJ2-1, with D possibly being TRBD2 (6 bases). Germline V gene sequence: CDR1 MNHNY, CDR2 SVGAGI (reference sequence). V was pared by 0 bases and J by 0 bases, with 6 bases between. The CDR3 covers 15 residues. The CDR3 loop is CASSYSGLSYNEQFF. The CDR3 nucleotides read TGTGCCAGCAGTTACTCGGGACTCTCCTACAATGAGCAGTTCTTC.

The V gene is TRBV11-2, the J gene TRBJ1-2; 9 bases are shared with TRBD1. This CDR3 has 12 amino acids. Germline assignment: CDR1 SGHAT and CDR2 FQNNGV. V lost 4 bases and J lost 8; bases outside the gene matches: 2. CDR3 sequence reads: CASSSDRGGYTF. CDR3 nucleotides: TGTGCCAGCAGCTCAGACAGGGGGGGCTACACCTTC. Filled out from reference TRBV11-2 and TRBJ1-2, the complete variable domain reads EAGVAQSPRYKIIEKRQSVAFWCNPISGHATLYWYQQILGQGPKLLIQFQNNGVVDDSQLPKDRFSAERLKGVDSTLKIQPAKLEDSAVYLCASSSDRGGYTFGSGTRLTVV.

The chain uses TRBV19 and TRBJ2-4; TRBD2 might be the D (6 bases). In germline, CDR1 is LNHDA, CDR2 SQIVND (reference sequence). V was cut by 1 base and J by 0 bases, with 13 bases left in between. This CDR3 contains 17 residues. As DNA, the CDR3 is TGTGCCAGTAGTATAGGGGACTGGAGGTTAGCCAAAAACATTCAGTACTTC. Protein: CASSIGDWRLAKNIQYF.

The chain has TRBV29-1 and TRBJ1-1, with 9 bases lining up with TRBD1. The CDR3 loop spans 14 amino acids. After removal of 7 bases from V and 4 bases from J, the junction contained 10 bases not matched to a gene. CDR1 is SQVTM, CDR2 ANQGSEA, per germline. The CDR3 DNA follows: TGCAGCGCTCGGACAGGGGTAGGAGGCACTGAAGCTTTCTTT. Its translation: CSARTGVGGTEAFF. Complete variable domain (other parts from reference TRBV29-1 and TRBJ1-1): SAVISQKPSRDICQRGTSLTIQCQVDSQVTMMFWYRQQPGQSLTLIATANQGSEATYESGFVIDKFPISRPNLTFSTLTVSNMSPEDSSIYLCSARTGVGGTEAFFGQGTRLTVV.

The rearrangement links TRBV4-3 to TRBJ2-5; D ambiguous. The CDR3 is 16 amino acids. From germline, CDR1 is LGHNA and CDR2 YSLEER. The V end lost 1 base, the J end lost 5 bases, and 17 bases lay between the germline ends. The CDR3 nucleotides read TGCGCCAGCAGCCAAGTCGGAGTGCCGCATGGGGAGACCCAGTACTTC. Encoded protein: CASSQVGVPHGETQYF.

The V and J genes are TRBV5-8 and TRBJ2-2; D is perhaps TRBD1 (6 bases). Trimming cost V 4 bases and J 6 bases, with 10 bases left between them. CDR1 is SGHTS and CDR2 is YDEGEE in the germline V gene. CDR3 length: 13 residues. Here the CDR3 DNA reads TGTGCCAGCAGCCGAGGACAGTCCGGGGAGCTGTTTTTT. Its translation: CASSRGQSGELFF. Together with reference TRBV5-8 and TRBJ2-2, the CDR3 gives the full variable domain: EAGVTQSPTHLIKTRGQQATLRCSPISGHTSVYWYQQALGLGLQFLLWYDEGEERNRGNFPPRFSGRQFPNYSSELNVNALELEDSALYLCASSRGQSGELFFGEGSRLTVL.

Written as DNA, the CDR3 is TGTGCCAGCAGCTTCAGTAACTTAGGGGGCACCTTC. Translation gives CASSFSNLGGTF. V usage is TRBV7-2 and J usage is TRBJ1-2, with D possibly TRBD1 on 6 matching bases. The ends were cut back, 3 bases at V and 13 bases at J, with 15 bases in the middle. Germline V gene lookup returns CDR1 SGHTA and CDR2 FQGNSA. This CDR3 comprises 12 residues.

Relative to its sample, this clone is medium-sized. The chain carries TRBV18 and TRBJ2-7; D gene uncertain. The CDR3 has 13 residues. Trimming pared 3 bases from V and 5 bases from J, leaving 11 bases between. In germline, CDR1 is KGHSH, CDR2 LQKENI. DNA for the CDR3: TGTGCCAGCTCACCCCAGCCTCGGGACGAGCAGTACTTC. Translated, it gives CASSPQPRDEQYF.

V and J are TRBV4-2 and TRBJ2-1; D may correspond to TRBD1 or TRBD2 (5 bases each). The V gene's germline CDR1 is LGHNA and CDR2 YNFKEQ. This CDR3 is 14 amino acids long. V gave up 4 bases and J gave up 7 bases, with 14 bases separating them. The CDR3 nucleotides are TGTGCCAGCAGCCCGGGACCCCCGGGGAATGAGCAGTTCTTC. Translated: CASSPGPPGNEQFF.

CDR3 in amino acids: CASSRRGRRETQYF. The CDR3, as DNA: TGTGCCAGCAGCAGGAGGGGGCGCAGGGAGACCCAGTACTTC. The chain combines TRBV7-2 with TRBJ2-5; possibly TRBD1 for D (7 bases). Germline assignment: CDR1 SGHTA and CDR2 FQGNSA. V lost 5 bases, J lost 5 bases, and 15 bases lay in between. This CDR3 is built from 14 residues.

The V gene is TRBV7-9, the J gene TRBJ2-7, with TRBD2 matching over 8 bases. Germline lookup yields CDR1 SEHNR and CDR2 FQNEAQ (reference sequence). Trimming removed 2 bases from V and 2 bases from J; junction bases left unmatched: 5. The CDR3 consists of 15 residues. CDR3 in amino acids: CASSLSGSPPYEQYF. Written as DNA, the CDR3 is TGTGCCAGCAGCTTAAGCGGGAGTCCTCCCTACGAGCAGTACTTC. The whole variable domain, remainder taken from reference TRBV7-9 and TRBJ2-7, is DTGVSQNPRHKITKRGQNVTFRCDPISEHNRLYWYRQTLGQGPEFLTYFQNEAQLEKSRLLSDRFSAERPKGSFSTLEIQRTEQGDSAMYLCASSLSGSPPYEQYFGPGTRLTVT.

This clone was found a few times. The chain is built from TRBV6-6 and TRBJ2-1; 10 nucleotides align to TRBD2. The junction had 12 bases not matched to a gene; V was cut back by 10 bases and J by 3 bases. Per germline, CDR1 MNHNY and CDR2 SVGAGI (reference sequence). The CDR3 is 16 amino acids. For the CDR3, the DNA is TGTGCCACCATGGATACCTCTAGCGGGGGCTACAATGAGCAGTTCTTC. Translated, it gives CATMDTSSGGYNEQFF.

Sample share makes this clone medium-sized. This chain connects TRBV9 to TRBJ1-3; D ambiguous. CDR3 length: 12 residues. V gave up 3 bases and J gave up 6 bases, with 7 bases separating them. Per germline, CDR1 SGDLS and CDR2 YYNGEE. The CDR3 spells CASSAPANTIYF. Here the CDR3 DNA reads TGTGCCAGCAGCGCCCCGGCAAACACCATATATTTT.

CDR3 amino acids: CASSAPGTGSFGYTF. Written as DNA, the CDR3 is TGCGCCAGCAGCGCCCCGGGGACAGGGTCGTTTGGCTACACCTTC. The chain combines TRBV5-1 with TRBJ1-2; 9 nucleotides align to TRBD1. Germline V lookup: CDR1 SGHRS, CDR2 YFSETQ. The length of the CDR3 is 15 residues. Germline trimming cut 4 bases from V and 7 bases from J; bases unmatched to any gene: 11.

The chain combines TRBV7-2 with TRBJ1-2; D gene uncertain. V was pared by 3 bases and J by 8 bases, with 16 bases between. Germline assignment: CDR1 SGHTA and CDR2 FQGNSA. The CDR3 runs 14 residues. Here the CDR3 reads CASSFAIGRGGYTF. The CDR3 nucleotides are TGTGCCAGCAGCTTCGCAATCGGAAGAGGAGGCTACACCTTC.

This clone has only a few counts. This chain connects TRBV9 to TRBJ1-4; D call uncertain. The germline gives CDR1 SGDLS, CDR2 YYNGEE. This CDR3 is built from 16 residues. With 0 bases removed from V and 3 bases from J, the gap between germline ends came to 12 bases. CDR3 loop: CASSVGHNRPNEKLFF. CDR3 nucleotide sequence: TGTGCCAGCAGCGTAGGGCACAATCGACCTAATGAAAAACTGTTTTTT.